The entry below gives a single T cell receptor beta chain sequence along with its context. Germline V gives CDR1 MDHEN, CDR2 SYDVKM. The CDR3 has 14 residues. Trimming at V came to 7 bases and at J to 9 bases, leaving 9 bases not matched to a gene. The data stem from a study of blood T cell repertoires in COVID-19. Study summary: The United States, Italy and Spain supplied acute and convalescent COVID-19 samples. PBMCs, B-cell-depleted T cells, or T cells provided the cDNA or gDNA that made up the material.

Per the authors' pipeline: Reference gene primer amplification yielded estimated nucleated cell counts. The protocol was immunoSEQ multiplex PCR, while the TCRdb copy is restricted to in-frame clones and leaves out a portion. V, J and clone size are those of that table, while D and trimming were read from the DNA. Seen here are about 160,000 clones, around four fifths observed once, and the top ten hold 9.1%. The sequenced sample consisted of peripheral blood. The source of this sequence is a woman of 80 years or more with active or convalescent COVID-19. V is TRBV28 and J is TRBJ2-2; TRBD1 matches at 9 bases. Here the CDR3 reads CASTRDRVGRELFF. The CDR3 DNA reads as TGTGCCAGCACCCGGGACAGGGTGGGCCGGGAGCTGTTTTTT.